Listed below are T cell receptor beta chains from one sample, sequenced in a study of blood T cell repertoires in COVID-19. Assay: immunoSEQ multiplex PCR; the TCRdb copy retains only in-frame clones and omits some. The sample includes around 240,000 clones, approximately 85% of them seen just once. The sample taken for sequencing was PBMCs or T cells enriched from blood (not recorded which). The receptor set was obtained from a woman between 45 and 65 years old who had recovered from COVID-19. Both conserved end residues are part of each CDR3. D genes are given only for firm matches. A clone size is listed for some rows: how often the clone was seen (once, few, many), or a class if it is expanded.

J gene: TRBJ1-5
clone size: .
D gene: .
V gene: TRBV28
CDR3 DNA: TGTGCCAGCAGTTTCGGTCAGCCCCAGCATTTT
CDR3 protein: CASSFGQPQHF

J gene: TRBJ1-6
clone size: .
D gene: TRBD1
V gene: TRBV3-1/TRBV3-2
CDR3 DNA: TGTGCCAGCAGCCGTCGGGACAGCAATTCACCCCTCCACTTT
CDR3 protein: CASSRRDSNSPLHF

J gene: TRBJ2-1
clone size: .
D gene: TRBD2
V gene: TRBV5-1
CDR3 DNA: TGCGCCAGCACCAACCCGAGCGACCCCGGACTAGCGGGAGTAGAGCAGTTCTTC
CDR3 protein: CASTNPSDPGLAGVEQFF

J gene: TRBJ1-3
clone size: once
D gene: .
V gene: TRBV18
CDR3 DNA: TGTGCCAGCTGGGCCTCCGGGACACGAAACACCATATATTTT
CDR3 protein: CASWASGTRNTIYF

J gene: TRBJ1-2
clone size: .
D gene: TRBD1
V gene: TRBV10-3
CDR3 DNA: TGTGCCATCAGTGAGACGCCGGGACAGGGGGGCTCTGGCTACACCTTC
CDR3 protein: CAISETPGQGGSGYTF

J gene: TRBJ1-5
clone size: .
D gene: TRBD1
V gene: TRBV20-1
CDR3 DNA: TGCAGTGCTAGTAGTAGTACAGGGGGCCTCAATCAGCCCCAGCATTTT
CDR3 protein: CSASSSTGGLNQPQHF

J gene: TRBJ1-2
clone size: .
D gene: .
V gene: TRBV7-9
CDR3 DNA: TGTGCCAGCAGCTTAGCGCTCCAGCGGAGTAGCTACACCTTC
CDR3 protein: CASSLALQRSSYTF

J gene: TRBJ1-1
clone size: .
D gene: TRBD1
V gene: TRBV3-1/TRBV3-2
CDR3 DNA: TGTGCCAGCAGCCTCACGCCCGGGACAGGGGGCGACATGAACACTGAAGCTTTCTTT
CDR3 protein: CASSLTPGTGGDMNTEAFF

J gene: TRBJ2-7
clone size: .
D gene: .
V gene: TRBV12-3/TRBV12-4
CDR3 DNA: TGTGCCACCTCAGGGAACTCCTACGAGCAGTACTTC
CDR3 protein: CATSGNSYEQYF

J gene: TRBJ1-6
clone size: .
D gene: .
V gene: TRBV23-1
CDR3 DNA: TGCGCCAGCAGTCAATCGGTGACCGGAGGGCCACCCCTCCACTTT
CDR3 protein: CASSQSVTGGPPLHF

J gene: TRBJ1-2
clone size: .
D gene: .
V gene: TRBV28
CDR3 DNA: TGTGCCACCCAGGGGTTGGATGGCTACACCTTC
CDR3 protein: CATQGLDGYTF

J gene: TRBJ2-5
clone size: once
D gene: .
V gene: TRBV29-1
CDR3 DNA: TGCAGCGTTTTGATCGCTTTGGAGGGATCGGAGACCCAGTACTTC
CDR3 protein: CSVLIALEGSETQYF

J gene: TRBJ2-2
clone size: few
D gene: .
V gene: TRBV19
CDR3 DNA: TGTGCCAGTAGTCGCGGGAAAATATCGAACACCGGGGAGCTGTTTTTT
CDR3 protein: CASSRGKISNTGELFF

J gene: TRBJ2-1
clone size: .
D gene: TRBD2
V gene: TRBV3-1/TRBV3-2
CDR3 DNA: TGTGCCAGCAGCCAAGGCCCCCTACTAGCGGGAGATGGAGGGGACGAGCAGTTCTTC
CDR3 protein: CASSQGPLLAGDGGDEQFF

J gene: TRBJ2-3
clone size: .
D gene: TRBD2
V gene: TRBV28
CDR3 DNA: TGTGCCAGCAGTTTCGCCGGGGGGTCACGGGATACGCAGTATTTT
CDR3 protein: CASSFAGGSRDTQYF

J gene: TRBJ1-2
clone size: .
D gene: TRBD1
V gene: TRBV2
CDR3 DNA: TGTGCCAGCAGAAAAGCCCCGACAGGGGATGTTGGCTACACCTTC
CDR3 protein: CASRKAPTGDVGYTF